This T cell receptor (beta chain) was documented in a study of blood T cell repertoires in COVID-19. Looking at the study overall: The United States, Italy and Spain were the sources of the acute and convalescent COVID-19 samples. In each case, the material was cDNA or gDNA derived from T cells, B-cell-depleted T cells, or PBMCs.

V dropped 3 bases and J dropped 7; count of bases not matched to a gene: 12. CDR3 length: 16 residues. Germline CDR1 is LNHDA and CDR2 is SQIVND (reference sequence). Original processing notes: Researchers report that nucleated cell counts were estimated from reference gene primer amplification. Sequencing was performed with immunoSEQ multiplex PCR; in TCRdb, only in-frame clones are kept and a portion is missing. V and J calls and clone size come straight from that table; D and trimming were deduced from the DNA. The data contain 50,000 to 70,000 clones, 70% to 90% of them seen just once; the ten biggest clones take up approximately 6.6%.

This TCR was sampled from a man over 45 with active COVID-19. The sequenced material came from peripheral blood. The chain links TRBV19 to TRBJ2-3; 8 nucleotides align to TRBD2. Here the CDR3 reads CASSMGHSGNINTQYF. The CDR3 DNA reads as TGTGCCAGTAGTATGGGCCATAGCGGGAACATAAATACGCAGTATTTT.